The rows below give T cell receptor beta chains drawn from one sample of a study of blood T cells in healthy people across ages. TCRdb re-called the 5' RACE reads with MiXCR, one entry per CDR3 protein. The sample has about 800,000 distinct CDR3 sequences; 25% are singletons. The same sample was also used in a study of T cells of mothers and their children.

Sequenced sample: blood. The receptors originated from a boy between 10 and 17 years old in good health. CDR3s include the opening cysteine and the closing phenylalanine or tryptophan. A D gene is named only where the DNA matches it firmly. Size is stated for part of the rows, as once, few or many counts, or as a class when the clone is expanded.

abundance	len	v_gene	d_gene	j_gene	CDR3aa
.	15	TRBV21-1	.	TRBJ2-5	CASSAREDPQETQYF
few	16	TRBV27	TRBD2	TRBJ2-1	CASSLFAGRHYNEQFF
few	17	TRBV15	.	TRBJ1-2	CATSRERLGGLNYGYTF
.	15	TRBV5-1	.	TRBJ2-7	CASSFGGTNTYEQYF
.	17	TRBV7-8	TRBD1	TRBJ2-6	CASSIRDRRSGANVLTF
many	12	TRBV2	.	TRBJ2-1	CASRQLANEQFF
.	21	TRBV7-2	TRBD1	TRBJ2-7	CASSLLSGLGFSGTESYEQYF
few	17	TRBV4-3	.	TRBJ2-3	CASSQDSRDSGTDTQYF
.	18	TRBV24-1	TRBD1	TRBJ2-6	CATSDPRQGSSGANVLTF
.	13	TRBV11-2	TRBD2	TRBJ2-3	CASTTSNADTQYF
.	14	TRBV7-2	.	TRBJ2-3	CASSYDYYTDTQYF
.	15	TRBV6-6	TRBD1	TRBJ2-4	CASSSGTGGQGIQYF
.	19	TRBV28	TRBD1	TRBJ2-3	CASSYAGTATHPRTDTQYF
.	14	TRBV5-8	.	TRBJ1-4	CASSRLESNEKLFF
.	13	TRBV7-6	.	TRBJ1-1	CASSSYKKTEAFF
.	14	TRBV6-5	.	TRBJ2-7	CASSYFGPDYEQYF
.	14	TRBV6-6	.	TRBJ1-4	CTSSTGLRGEKLFF
few	15	TRBV5-1	TRBD1	TRBJ1-1	CASSLTHRGGTEAFF
.	16	TRBV4-3	TRBD1	TRBJ1-1	CASSQNRLQGGAEAFF
.	12	TRBV5-5	.	TRBJ2-3	CASSSLVDTQYF
.	13	TRBV11-3	.	TRBJ2-3	CASSLDDPDTQYF
.	12	TRBV30	.	TRBJ1-5	CAWSGSNQPQHF
.	16	TRBV7-9	.	TRBJ2-7	CASSLVLATGVYEQYF
few	13	TRBV5-1	TRBD2	TRBJ2-1	CASSSSSGNEQFF
.	16	TRBV5-1	.	TRBJ1-2	CASSGGDPQPLYGYTF
.	12	TRBV5-1	.	TRBJ2-1	CASSPWGEEQFF
.	15	TRBV27	TRBD1	TRBJ1-6	CASSFQGVIDSPLHF
.	11	TRBV4-3	.	.	CASSSVGEQFF
few	12	TRBV12-3/TRBV12-4	.	TRBJ1-1	CASSPTGLEAFF
many	15	TRBV5-4	.	TRBJ2-7	CASSFTTGIPYEQYF
once	14	TRBV28	TRBD1	TRBJ1-2	CASTLLGGDYGYTF
few	14	TRBV5-1	.	TRBJ2-5	CASSPEQGLETQYF
.	11	TRBV7-3	.	TRBJ2-7	CASNGGYEQYF
.	14	TRBV5-1	.	TRBJ2-1	CASSLETRVAEQFF
few	16	TRBV20-1	TRBD2	TRBJ2-5	CSARDLYGGDLETQYF
.	16	TRBV28	.	TRBJ1-1	CASSLEGRYMNTEAFF
few	15	TRBV4-1	.	TRBJ1-4	CASSGSGAPNEKLFF
.	12	TRBV5-5	.	TRBJ1-2	CASSFREYGYTF
.	16	TRBV7-6	TRBD1	TRBJ1-4	CASSLGDGRGNEKLFF
.	15	TRBV12-3/TRBV12-4	TRBD1	TRBJ1-4	CASSDTGGLNEKLFF
few	13	TRBV27	.	TRBJ2-7	CASTGTSPYEQYF
.	16	TRBV7-9	TRBD1	TRBJ1-4	CASSDRDSSTNEKLFF
few	17	TRBV6-6	TRBD2	TRBJ2-7	CASSYSTGLGPPYEQYF
few	15	TRBV5-1	TRBD1	TRBJ1-4	CASSPRDSLNEKLFF
.	14	TRBV6-5	.	TRBJ1-2	CASSPSGHGYQNTF
.	17	TRBV7-2	.	TRBJ2-1	CASSPRGRGGRYNEQFF
.	14	TRBV7-9	TRBD1	.	CASSFGTGSFEQYF
once	16	TRBV5-1	.	TRBJ2-1	CASSLFAGGSYNEQFF
.	13	TRBV27	.	.	CASSPPVWGEQFF
few	17	TRBV14	.	TRBJ2-5	CASSQGFLIGYQETQYF
few	13	TRBV7-3	.	TRBJ2-4	CASSLNVETIQYF
.	13	TRBV20-1	.	TRBJ1-4	CSARVGAGEKLFF
once	14	TRBV5-1	TRBD1	TRBJ1-4	CASATGQVNEKLFF
many	16	TRBV12-3/TRBV12-4	TRBD2	TRBJ2-5	CASSPTSGGYQETQYF
.	15	TRBV6-6	.	TRBJ1-5	CASRPGGVRNQPQHF